The source of this T cell receptor (beta chain) is a study of TIL therapy for anti-PD-1-resistant metastatic lung cancer. Background on the study: Tumors had a median PD-L1 proportion score of 6%.

V was pared by 5 bases and J by 7 bases, with 14 bases between. The CDR3 spans 13 residues. Germline V gene lookup returns CDR1 MNHEY and CDR2 SMNVEV (reference sequence). Findings and limits, study-wide: This highly selected cohort may not generalize to typical lung cancer patients.

Time point meaning: pre-treatment sample, taken before nivolumab and TIL therapy. This was the immunoSEQ v3 assay. TCRdb's table, derived via immunoSEQ multiplex PCR, lists solely in-frame clones and lacks some. The sample shows approximately 15,000 clones, approximately 85% of them seen only once. A note on this clone: What it binds is not known.

The sequencing here drew on blood, taken at baseline. The chain employs TRBV27 and TRBJ2-5; D call uncertain. The clonotype originates from a person aged 25-79 years with non-small cell lung cancer. CDR3 amino acids: CASSPQNLGTQYF. DNA for the CDR3: TGTGCCAGCAGTCCCCAGAACCTTGGGACCCAGTACTTC.